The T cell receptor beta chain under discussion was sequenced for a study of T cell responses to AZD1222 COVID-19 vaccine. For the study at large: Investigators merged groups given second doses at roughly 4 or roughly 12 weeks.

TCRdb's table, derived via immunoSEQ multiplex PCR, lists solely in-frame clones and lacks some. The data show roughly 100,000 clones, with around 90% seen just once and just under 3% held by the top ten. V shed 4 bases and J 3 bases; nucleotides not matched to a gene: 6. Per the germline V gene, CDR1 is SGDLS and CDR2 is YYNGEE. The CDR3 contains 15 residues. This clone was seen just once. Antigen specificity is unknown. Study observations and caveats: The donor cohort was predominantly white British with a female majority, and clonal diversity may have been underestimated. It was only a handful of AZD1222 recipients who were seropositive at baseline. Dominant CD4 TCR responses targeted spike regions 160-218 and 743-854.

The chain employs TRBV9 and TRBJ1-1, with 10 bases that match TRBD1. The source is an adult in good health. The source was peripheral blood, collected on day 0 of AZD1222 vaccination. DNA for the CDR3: TGTGCCAGCAGCCCGGGACAGGGGACCGACACTGAAGCTTTCTTT. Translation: CASSPGQGTDTEAFF.